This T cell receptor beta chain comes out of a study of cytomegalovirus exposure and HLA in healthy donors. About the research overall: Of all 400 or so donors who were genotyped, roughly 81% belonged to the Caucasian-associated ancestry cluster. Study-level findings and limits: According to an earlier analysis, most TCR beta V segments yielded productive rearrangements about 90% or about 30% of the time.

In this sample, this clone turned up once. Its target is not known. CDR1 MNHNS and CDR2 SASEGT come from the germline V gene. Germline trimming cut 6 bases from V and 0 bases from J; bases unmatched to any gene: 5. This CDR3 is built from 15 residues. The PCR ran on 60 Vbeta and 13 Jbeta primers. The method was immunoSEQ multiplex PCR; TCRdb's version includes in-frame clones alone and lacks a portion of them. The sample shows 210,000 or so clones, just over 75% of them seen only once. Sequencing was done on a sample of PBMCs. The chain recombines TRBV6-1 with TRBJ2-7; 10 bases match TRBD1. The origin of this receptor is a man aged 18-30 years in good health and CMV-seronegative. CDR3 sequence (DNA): TGTGCCAGCAGACGCGGGACAGGGGCCTCCTACGAGCAGTACTTC. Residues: CASRRGTGASYEQYF.